This record looks at one TCR beta chain sequence and its context. Its matching antigen is unknown. The data were obtained in a study of cytomegalovirus exposure and HLA in healthy donors. Study findings and constraints: With DRB1 most and HLA-C fewest, TCR association rates differed between HLA loci in a later analysis. Later analysis identified a missense DCLRE1C variant that was linked to TCR beta V- and J-gene trimming.

Use of 60 Vbeta and 13 Jbeta primers characterized the PCR. The protocol was immunoSEQ multiplex PCR, while the TCRdb copy is restricted to in-frame clones and leaves out a portion. The sample has some 200,000 clones, 70% to 80% seen once; the top ten hold roughly a sixth. Sequenced input: PBMCs. The TCR comes from a man in his forties in good health and CMV-seronegative.

The chain's CDR3 is CASSLRGRNGELFF. The CDR3 nucleotides read TGTGCCAGCAGCTTGCGAGGAAGGAACGGGGAGCTGTTTTTT. The chain has TRBV5-6 and TRBJ2-2, with unresolved D. The germline V and J ends were trimmed by 1 base and 7 bases, with 11 bases remaining between them. The CDR3 extends over 14 amino acids. Germline CDR1 reads SGHDT; CDR2 reads YYEEEE.